One sample yielded the 3 T cell receptor beta chains listed below, sequenced in a study of blood T cell repertoires in COVID-19. This table comes from immunoSEQ multiplex PCR, and its TCRdb copy is limited to in-frame clones, with some not included. This sample has 170,000 or so clones, with about 88% found just once. Sequenced input: peripheral blood. Every receptor here comes from a middle-aged man with active or convalescent COVID-19.

This rearrangement joins TRBV5-4 to TRBJ2-7; D not certain. V lost 3 bases and J 3 bases, leaving 19 bases between the germline ends. Germline CDR1 is SGHNT and CDR2 is YYREEE (reference sequence). There are 16 residues in the CDR3. This CDR3 reads CASSYPPPVEIYEQYF. In nucleotides, the CDR3 is TGTGCCAGCAGCTATCCACCCCCGGTGGAGATCTACGAGCAGTACTTC.

The genes are TRBV25-1 and TRBJ2-3; TRBD2 matches at 8 bases. CDR1 is MGHDK and CDR2 is SYGVNS in the germline V gene. CDR3 length: 17 amino acids. V lost 1 base and J lost 6; bases outside the gene matches: 12. CDR3 nucleotide sequence: TGTGCCAGCAGTGAATTTGGGGGACGGGGGGGCCTTGATACGCAGTATTTT. The encoded protein is CASSEFGGRGGLDTQYF.

The chain has TRBV2 and TRBJ2-4, with D perhaps TRBD2 (5 bases). The germline V gene has CDR1 SNHLY and CDR2 FYNNEI. This CDR3 comprises 15 residues. Trimming removed 6 bases from V and 0 bases from J, with 12 bases in between. The CDR3 reads CASSAEALAKNIQYF. The CDR3 DNA is TGTGCCAGCAGCGCGGAGGCTCTAGCCAAAAACATTCAGTACTTC.